The sample holds many counts of the clone carrying this T cell receptor (beta chain). Its specificity is unknown. The authors made cDNA by 5'RACE with 10-nucleotide random UMIs. TCRdb called the 5' RACE reads again in MiXCR, with one record for every CDR3 protein. The sample lists around 40,000 distinct CDR3 sequences; approximately 7.2% were seen once. These data come from a study of neurological immune-mediated disorders. General study points: Multiple sclerosis, the disease with the least TCR clonal expansion, fell below healthy controls, whereas HTLV-1-associated myelopathy showed the most. Sharing of CDR3 amino acid sequences among expanded clones across subjects was absent, suggesting private repertoires in all groups.

The germline V gene encodes CDR1 LGHNA and CDR2 YNFKEQ. The CDR3 loop spans 19 amino acids. V lost 1 base to trimming and J lost 6 bases; unmatched junction nucleotides: 15. The sorted libraries were made from approximately 950,000 CD4+ or CD8+ T cells. The receptor's source is a man aged 50 to 59 in good health. Sequences were obtained from CD4+ T cells from blood. The chain employs TRBV4-2 and TRBJ2-1; TRBD2 aligns across 10 bases. The DNA of the CDR3 is TGTGCCAGCAGCCAAGCCCGATCCCACCAAGCGGGAGGGCCCAATGAGCAGTTCTTC. This gives the protein CASSQARSHQAGGPNEQFF.